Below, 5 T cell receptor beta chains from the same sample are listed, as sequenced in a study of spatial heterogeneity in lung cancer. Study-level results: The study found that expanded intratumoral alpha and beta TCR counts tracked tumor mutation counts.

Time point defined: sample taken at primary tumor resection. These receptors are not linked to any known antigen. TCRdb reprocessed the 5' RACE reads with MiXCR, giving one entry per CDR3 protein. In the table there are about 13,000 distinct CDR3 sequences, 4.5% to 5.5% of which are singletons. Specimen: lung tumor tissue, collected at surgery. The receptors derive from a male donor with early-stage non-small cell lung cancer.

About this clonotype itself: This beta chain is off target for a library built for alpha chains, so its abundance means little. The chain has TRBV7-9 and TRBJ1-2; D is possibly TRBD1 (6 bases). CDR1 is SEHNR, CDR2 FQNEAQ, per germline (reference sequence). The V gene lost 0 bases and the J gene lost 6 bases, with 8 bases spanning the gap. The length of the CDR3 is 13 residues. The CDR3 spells CASSLAQGHGYTF. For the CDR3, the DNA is TGTGCCAGCAGCTTAGCTCAGGGGCATGGCTACACCTTC. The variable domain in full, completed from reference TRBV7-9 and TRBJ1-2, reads DTGVSQNPRHKITKRGQNVTFRCDPISEHNRLYWYRQTLGQGPEFLTYFQNEAQLEKSRLLSDRFSAERPKGSFSTLEIQRTEQGDSAMYLCASSLAQGHGYTFGSGTRLTVV.

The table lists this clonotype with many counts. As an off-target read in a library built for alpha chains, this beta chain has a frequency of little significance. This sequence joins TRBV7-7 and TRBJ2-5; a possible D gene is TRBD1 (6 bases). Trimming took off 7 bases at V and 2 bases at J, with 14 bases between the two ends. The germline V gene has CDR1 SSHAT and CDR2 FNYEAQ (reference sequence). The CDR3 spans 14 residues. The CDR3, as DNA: TGTGCCAGCAATTTACAGGGAAAGCAAGAGACCCAGTACTTC. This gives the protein CASNLQGKQETQYF.

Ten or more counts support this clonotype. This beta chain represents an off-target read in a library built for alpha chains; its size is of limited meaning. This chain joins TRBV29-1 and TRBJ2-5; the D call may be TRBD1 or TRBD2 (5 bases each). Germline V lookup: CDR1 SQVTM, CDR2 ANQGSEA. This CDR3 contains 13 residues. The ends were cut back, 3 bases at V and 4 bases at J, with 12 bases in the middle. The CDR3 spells CSVEGVARETQYF. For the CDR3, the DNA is TGCAGCGTTGAGGGGGTCGCACGAGAGACCCAGTACTTC.

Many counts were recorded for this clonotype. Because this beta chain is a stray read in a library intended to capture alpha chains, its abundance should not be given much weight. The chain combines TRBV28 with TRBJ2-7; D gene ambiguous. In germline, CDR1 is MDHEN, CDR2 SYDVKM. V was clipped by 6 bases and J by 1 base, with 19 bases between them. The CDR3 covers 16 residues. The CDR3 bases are TGTGCCAGCAGACCTTCGGACGGGCAAGGGTCCTACGAGCAGTACTTC. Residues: CASRPSDGQGSYEQYF.

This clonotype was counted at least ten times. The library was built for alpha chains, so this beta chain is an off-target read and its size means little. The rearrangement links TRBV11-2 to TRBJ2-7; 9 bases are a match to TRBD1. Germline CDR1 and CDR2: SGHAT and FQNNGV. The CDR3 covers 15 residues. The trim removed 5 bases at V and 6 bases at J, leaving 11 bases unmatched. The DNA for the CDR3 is TGTGCCAGCAGCCCAGGGACAGGGCGCTTCCGCGAGCAGTACTTC. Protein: CASSPGTGRFREQYF. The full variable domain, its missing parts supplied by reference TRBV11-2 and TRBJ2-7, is EAGVAQSPRYKIIEKRQSVAFWCNPISGHATLYWYQQILGQGPKLLIQFQNNGVVDDSQLPKDRFSAERLKGVDSTLKIQPAKLEDSAVYLCASSPGTGRFREQYFGPGTRLTVT.